These 9 T cell receptor beta chains came from one sample sequenced in a study of T cell repertoires in cytomegalovirus infection. TCRdb re-analysed the reads in MiXCR, keeping a single row per CDR3 protein. The sample has approximately 630,000 distinct CDR3 sequences, approximately 25% seen once. Sequenced material: CD8+ T cells from PBMCs. The receptors stem from a human donor in good health (CMV status not recorded). Some clones in this sample may be carry-over from other donors' samples.

The rearrangement links TRBV6-5 to TRBJ2-1, with D maybe TRBD2 (6 bases). Trimming pared 8 bases from V and 2 bases from J, leaving 10 bases between. CDR3 size: 13 residues. Germline V gene sequence: CDR1 MNHEY, CDR2 SVGAGI. The CDR3 loop reads CASGGETYNEQFF. The CDR3 DNA reads as TGTGCCAGCGGCGGGGAAACCTACAATGAGCAGTTCTTC.

Ten or more counts support this clonotype. The V and J genes are TRBV10-2 and TRBJ1-1; 8 bases are shared with TRBD1. Germline V CDR1 and CDR2: WSHSY, SAAADI. CDR3 length equals 16 residues. Trimming at V came to 7 bases and at J to 1 base, leaving 11 bases not matched to a gene. The CDR3 sequence: CASNSGTGTSNTEAFF. DNA for the CDR3: TGCGCCAGCAACTCCGGGACAGGAACCTCGAACACTGAAGCTTTCTTT.

The chain joins TRBV4-1 to TRBJ1-1; TRBD1 matches at 7 bases. Germline CDR1 reads MGHRA; CDR2 reads YSYEKL. The trim removed 2 bases at V and 1 base at J, leaving 7 bases unmatched. This CDR3 is 16 amino acids long. CDR3 protein: CASSQITGARNTEAFF. The CDR3, as DNA: TGCGCCAGCAGCCAAATTACAGGGGCAAGGAACACTGAAGCTTTCTTT.

The chain employs TRBV5-1 and TRBJ1-2; D is possibly TRBD1 (5 bases). The CDR3 has 14 amino acids. Germline CDR1 is SGHRS and CDR2 is YFSETQ. Trimming cost V 0 bases and J 2 bases, with 8 bases left between them. The CDR3 nucleotides read TGCGCCAGCAGCTTGGCAGGGAACAACTATGGCTACACCTTC. This sequence encodes CASSLAGNNYGYTF.

This clonotype was counted at least ten times. The rearrangement links TRBV7-6 to TRBJ2-7, with a tentative D call TRBD2 (6 bases). The V gene lost 2 bases and the J gene lost 0 bases, with 11 bases spanning the gap. The germline V gene encodes CDR1 SGHVS and CDR2 FNYEAQ. The CDR3 consists of 15 residues. CDR3 region: CASSLFGGSSYEQYF. The CDR3 nucleotides read TGTGCCAGCAGCTTATTCGGGGGTAGCTCCTACGAGCAGTACTTC.

This clonotype occurred many times. The chain has TRBV28 and TRBJ2-2; TRBD1 aligns across 8 bases. CDR3 size: 18 residues. The V gene end was trimmed by 6 bases and the J gene end by 4 bases; junction bases not matched to a gene: 16. Germline V gene sequence: CDR1 MDHEN, CDR2 SYDVKM. CDR3 loop: CASSHTSDRVLGTGELFF. DNA of the CDR3: TGTGCCAGCAGCCATACGTCGGACAGGGTGTTAGGCACCGGGGAGCTGTTTTTT.

There are a few counts of this clonotype. In nucleotides, the CDR3 is TGTGCCAGCAGCTTGGGGGCTGCGGGTTACTCCTACAATGAGCAGTTCTTC. As protein: CASSLGAAGYSYNEQFF. V gene TRBV5-5 combines with J gene TRBJ2-1; maybe TRBD2 (5 bases). V gave up 0 bases and J gave up 0 bases, with 13 bases separating them. Germline CDR1 reads SGHKS; CDR2 reads YYEKEE (reference sequence). The CDR3 is made up of 17 amino acids.

This chain links TRBV19 with TRBJ2-1; TRBD1 might be the D (6 bases). Germline V gives CDR1 LNHDA, CDR2 SQIVND (reference sequence). The CDR3 sequence is 14 residues long. Trimming removed 7 bases at V and 7 bases at J, with 17 bases between. The CDR3 sequence is CASKYRASLNEQFF. The CDR3 coding sequence is TGTGCCAGTAAATACAGGGCCTCTCTGAATGAGCAGTTCTTC.

In its sample, this clonotype was seen a few times. The rearrangement links TRBV7-8 to TRBJ1-2; 7 bases are a match to TRBD1. The CDR3 totals 13 residues. With 5 bases clipped from V and 8 bases from J, the junction kept 8 bases outside the gene matches. Germline CDR1 reads SGHVS; CDR2 reads FQNEAQ. The CDR3 spells CASSPQGGEGYTF. The DNA of the CDR3 is TGTGCCAGCAGCCCCCAGGGGGGCGAAGGCTACACCTTC.